These T cell receptor beta chains were read from a single sample in a study of blood T cells in healthy people across ages. One entry per CDR3 protein, called by TCRdb with MiXCR from the 5' RACE reads. This repertoire shows 750,000 to 950,000 distinct CDR3 sequences, roughly 53% found once; its top ten account for approximately 40%. Sequencing input: blood. These receptor sequences come from a man at least 80 years old in good health. CDR3s include the opening cysteine and the closing phenylalanine or tryptophan. D genes are given only for firm matches. Clone size is given for some rows only: seen once, a few or many times, or a class if the clone is expanded.

clone_size j_call v_call d_call cdr3_length cdr3_nt cdr3_aa
. TRBJ2-5 TRBV21-1 . 16 TGTGCCAGCCCCCGCTTCTGGGGGCGAGTACCCGATGAGCAGTACTTC CASPRFWGRVPDEQYF
. TRBJ2-7 TRBV5-1 TRBD2 17 TGCGCCAGCAGCTTGTTGTCTAGCGGGAGATCCTACAATGAGCAGTACTTC CASSLLSSGRSYNEQYF
once TRBJ2-1 TRBV20-1 . 14 TGCAGTGTGCCGGCGTCGCTCCCGTACAATGAGCAGTTCTTC CSVPASLPYNEQFF
. TRBJ2-1 TRBV2 TRBD2 15 TGTGCCAGCAGTGAGTCCGGCGGGAGGGTCAATGAGCAGTTCTTC CASSESGGRVNEQFF
. TRBJ2-7 TRBV6-2/TRBV6-3 . 14 TGTGCCAGCAGAAATCAGGGGCCTAACTACGAGCAGTACTTC CASRNQGPNYEQYF
. TRBJ2-3 TRBV15 TRBD2 15 TGTGCCACCAGCTCTGGGACTAGCGGGAGCAGAGACGCGTATTTT CATSSGTSGSRDAYF
. TRBJ2-5 TRBV3-1 . 14 TGTGCCAGCAGCCAAGTCTGGACTATAGAGACCCAGTACTTC CASSQVWTIETQYF
few TRBJ1-5 TRBV14 . 14 TGTGCCAGCAGCCAAGGAGGGAGGAGACAGCCCCAGCATTTT CASSQGGRRQPQHF
. TRBJ2-1 TRBV7-2 . 14 TGTGCCAGCAGCCCAAAGGCTAGATCTAATGAGCAGTTCTTC CASSPKARSNEQFF
. TRBJ1-6 TRBV15 . 17 TGTGCCACCAGTCGCCCTCTCTCAGGCCCAAGGAATTCACCCCTCCACTTT CATSRPLSGPRNSPLHF
. TRBJ2-3 TRBV2 . 16 TGTGCCAGCAGTGAAATGTTGCAGTCTAGCACAGATACGCAGTATTTT CASSEMLQSSTDTQYF
once TRBJ1-2 TRBV19 TRBD1 17 TGTGCCAGTAGTATAACACTGACAGGGGGCGGCTCCCATGGCTACACCTTC CASSITLTGGGSHGYTF
. TRBJ2-1 TRBV5-1 TRBD2 17 TGCGCCAGCAGCTTGCTCGGACTAGCGGGCGCCGGTGGTGAGCAGTTCTTC CASSLLGLAGAGGEQFF